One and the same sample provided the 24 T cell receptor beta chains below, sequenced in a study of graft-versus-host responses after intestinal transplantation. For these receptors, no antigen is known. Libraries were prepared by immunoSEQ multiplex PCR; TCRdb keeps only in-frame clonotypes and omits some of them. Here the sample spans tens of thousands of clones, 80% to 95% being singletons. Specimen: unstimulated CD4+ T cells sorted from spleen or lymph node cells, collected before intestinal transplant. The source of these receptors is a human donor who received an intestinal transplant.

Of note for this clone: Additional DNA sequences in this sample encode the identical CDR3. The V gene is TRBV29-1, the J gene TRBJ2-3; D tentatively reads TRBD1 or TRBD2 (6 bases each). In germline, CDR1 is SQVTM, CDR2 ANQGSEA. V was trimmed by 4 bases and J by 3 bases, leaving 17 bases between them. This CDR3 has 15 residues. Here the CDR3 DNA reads TGCAGCGTTGGGGGTGTAGGGGGGCCGACAGATACGCAGTATTTT. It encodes CSVGGVGGPTDTQYF.

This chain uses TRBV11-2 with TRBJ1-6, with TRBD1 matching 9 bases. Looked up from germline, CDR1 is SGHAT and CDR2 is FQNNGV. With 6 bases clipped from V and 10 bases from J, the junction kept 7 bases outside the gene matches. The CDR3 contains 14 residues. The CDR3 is CASSWDRVGSPLHF. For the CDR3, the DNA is TGTGCCAGCAGTTGGGACAGGGTAGGGTCACCCCTCCACTTT.

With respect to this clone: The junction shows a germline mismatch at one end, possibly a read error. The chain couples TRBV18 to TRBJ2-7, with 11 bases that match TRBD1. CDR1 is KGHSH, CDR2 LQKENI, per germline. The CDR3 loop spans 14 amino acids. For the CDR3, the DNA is TGTGCCAGCTCGCCCGGGACAGGGGGATACGGGCAGTACTTC. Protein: CASSPGTGGYGQYF. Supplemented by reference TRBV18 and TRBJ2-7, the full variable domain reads NAGVMQNPRHLVRRRGQEARLRCSPMKGHSHVYWYRQLPEEGLKFMVYLQKENIIDESGMPKERFSAEFPKEGPSILRIQQVVRGDSAAYFCASSPGTGGYGQYFGPGTRLTVT.

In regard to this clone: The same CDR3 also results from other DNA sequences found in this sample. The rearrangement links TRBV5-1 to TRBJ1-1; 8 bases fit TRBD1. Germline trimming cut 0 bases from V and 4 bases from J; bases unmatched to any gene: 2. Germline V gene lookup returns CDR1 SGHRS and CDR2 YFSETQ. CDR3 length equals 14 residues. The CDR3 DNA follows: TGCGCCAGCAGCTTGGCAGGGGGCAGCACTGAAGCTTTCTTT. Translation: CASSLAGGSTEAFF.

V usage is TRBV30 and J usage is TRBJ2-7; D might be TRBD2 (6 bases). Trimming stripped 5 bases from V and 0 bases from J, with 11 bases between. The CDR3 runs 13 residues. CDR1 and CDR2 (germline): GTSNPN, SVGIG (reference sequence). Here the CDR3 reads CAWGYGSSYEQYF. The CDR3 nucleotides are TGTGCCTGGGGCTACGGGAGCTCCTACGAGCAGTACTTC.

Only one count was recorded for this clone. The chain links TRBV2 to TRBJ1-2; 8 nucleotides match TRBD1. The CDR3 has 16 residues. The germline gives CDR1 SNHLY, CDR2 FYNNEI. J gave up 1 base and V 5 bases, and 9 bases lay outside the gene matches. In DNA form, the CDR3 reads TGTGCCAGCAGTATGGGACAGGCCAATCTTAACTATGGCTACACCTTC. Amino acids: CASSMGQANLNYGYTF.

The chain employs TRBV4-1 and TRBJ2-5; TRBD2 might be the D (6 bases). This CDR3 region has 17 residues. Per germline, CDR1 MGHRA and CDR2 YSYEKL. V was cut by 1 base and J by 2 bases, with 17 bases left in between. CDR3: CASSQGWGERQQETQYF. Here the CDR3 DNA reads TGCGCCAGCAGCCAAGGATGGGGGGAAAGACAGCAAGAGACCCAGTACTTC.

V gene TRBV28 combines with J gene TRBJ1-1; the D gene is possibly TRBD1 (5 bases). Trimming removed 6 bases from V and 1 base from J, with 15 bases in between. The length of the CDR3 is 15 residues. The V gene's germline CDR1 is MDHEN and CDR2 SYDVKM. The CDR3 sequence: CASSPPGPQNTEAFF. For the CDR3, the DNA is TGTGCCAGCAGCCCGCCGGGACCCCAGAACACTGAAGCTTTCTTT.

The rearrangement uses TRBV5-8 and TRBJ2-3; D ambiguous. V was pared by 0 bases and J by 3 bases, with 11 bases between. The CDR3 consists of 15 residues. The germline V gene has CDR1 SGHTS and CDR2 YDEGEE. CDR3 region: CASSLGRLGTDTQYF. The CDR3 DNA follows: TGTGCCAGCAGCTTGGGCAGGTTAGGTACAGATACGCAGTATTTT.

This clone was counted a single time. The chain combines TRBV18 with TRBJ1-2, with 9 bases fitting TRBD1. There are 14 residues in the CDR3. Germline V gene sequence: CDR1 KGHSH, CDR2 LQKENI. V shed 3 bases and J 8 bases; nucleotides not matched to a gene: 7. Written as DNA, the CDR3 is TGTGCCAGCTCACCCGAACAGGGGGCGCGGGGCTACACCTTC. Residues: CASSPEQGARGYTF.

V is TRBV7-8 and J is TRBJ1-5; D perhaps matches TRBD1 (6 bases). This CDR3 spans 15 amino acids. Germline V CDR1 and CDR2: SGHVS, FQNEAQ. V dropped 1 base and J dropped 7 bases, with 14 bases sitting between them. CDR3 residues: CASSLVGGGRQPQHF. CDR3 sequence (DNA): TGTGCCAGCAGCTTAGTTGGGGGGGGCAGGCAGCCCCAGCATTTT.

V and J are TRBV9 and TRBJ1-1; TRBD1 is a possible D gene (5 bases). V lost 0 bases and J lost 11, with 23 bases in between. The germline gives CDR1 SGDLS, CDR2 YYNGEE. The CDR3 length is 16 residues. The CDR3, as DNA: TGTGCCAGCAGCGTAGTAGCCGGTACGGGACCCGGAGGCGCTTTCTTT. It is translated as CASSVVAGTGPGGAFF.

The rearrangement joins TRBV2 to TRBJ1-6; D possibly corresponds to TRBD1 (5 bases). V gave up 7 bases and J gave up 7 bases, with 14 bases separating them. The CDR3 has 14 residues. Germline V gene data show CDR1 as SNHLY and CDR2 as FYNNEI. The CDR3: CASIRDGTNSPLHF. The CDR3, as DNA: TGTGCCAGCATCCGGGACGGAACCAATTCACCCCTCCACTTT.

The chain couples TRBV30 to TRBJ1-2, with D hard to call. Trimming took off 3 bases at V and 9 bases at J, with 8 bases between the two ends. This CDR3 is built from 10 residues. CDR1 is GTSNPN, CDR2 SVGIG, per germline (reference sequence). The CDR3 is CAWSHTSYTF. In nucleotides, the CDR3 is TGTGCCTGGAGCCATACGAGCTACACCTTC.

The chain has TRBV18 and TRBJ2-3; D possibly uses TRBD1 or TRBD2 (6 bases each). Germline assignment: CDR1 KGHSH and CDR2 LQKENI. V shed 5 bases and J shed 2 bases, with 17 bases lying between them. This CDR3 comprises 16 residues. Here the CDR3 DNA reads TGTGCCAGCTCAGTATCGAAACCGGGGGCCACAGATACGCAGTATTTT. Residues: CASSVSKPGATDTQYF.

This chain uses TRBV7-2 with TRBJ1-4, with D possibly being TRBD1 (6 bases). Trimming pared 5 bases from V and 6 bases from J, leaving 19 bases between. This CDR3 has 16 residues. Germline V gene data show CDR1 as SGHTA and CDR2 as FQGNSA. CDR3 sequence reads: CASSTSGTNAYEKLFF. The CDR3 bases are TGTGCCAGCAGCACCTCCGGGACAAACGCCTATGAAAAACTGTTTTTT.

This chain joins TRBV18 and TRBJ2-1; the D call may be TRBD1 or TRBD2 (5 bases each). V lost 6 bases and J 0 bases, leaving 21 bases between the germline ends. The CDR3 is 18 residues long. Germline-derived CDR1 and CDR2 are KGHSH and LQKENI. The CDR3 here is CASSQGPTMRGSYNEQFF. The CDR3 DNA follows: TGTGCCAGCTCCCAGGGCCCGACAATGAGGGGCTCCTACAATGAGCAGTTCTTC.

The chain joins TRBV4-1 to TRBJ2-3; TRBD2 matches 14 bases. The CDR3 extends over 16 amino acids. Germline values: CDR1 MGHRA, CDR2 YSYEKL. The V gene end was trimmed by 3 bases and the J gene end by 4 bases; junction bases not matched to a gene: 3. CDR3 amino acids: CASSQGLAGASDTQYF. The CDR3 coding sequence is TGCGCCAGCAGCCAGGGACTAGCGGGAGCATCAGATACGCAGTATTTT.

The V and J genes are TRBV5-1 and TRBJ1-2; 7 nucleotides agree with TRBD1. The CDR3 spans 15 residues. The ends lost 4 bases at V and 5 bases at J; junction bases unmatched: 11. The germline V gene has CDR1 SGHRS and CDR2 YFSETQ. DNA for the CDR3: TGCGCCAGCAGCATTAGCTTAGACAGGGCATATGGCTACACCTTC. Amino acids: CASSISLDRAYGYTF.

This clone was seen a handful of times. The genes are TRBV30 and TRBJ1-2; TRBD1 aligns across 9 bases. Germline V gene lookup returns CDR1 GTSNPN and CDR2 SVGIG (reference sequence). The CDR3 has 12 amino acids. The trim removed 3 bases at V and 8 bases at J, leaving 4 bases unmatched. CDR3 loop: CAWRYDRGGYTF. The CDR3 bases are TGTGCCTGGAGATATGACAGGGGGGGCTACACCTTC.

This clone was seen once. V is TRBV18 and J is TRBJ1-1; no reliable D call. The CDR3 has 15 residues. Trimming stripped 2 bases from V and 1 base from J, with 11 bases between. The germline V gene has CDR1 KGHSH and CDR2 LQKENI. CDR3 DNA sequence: TGTGCCAGCTCACCAGGATTGGAGGGGAACACTGAAGCTTTCTTT. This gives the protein CASSPGLEGNTEAFF.

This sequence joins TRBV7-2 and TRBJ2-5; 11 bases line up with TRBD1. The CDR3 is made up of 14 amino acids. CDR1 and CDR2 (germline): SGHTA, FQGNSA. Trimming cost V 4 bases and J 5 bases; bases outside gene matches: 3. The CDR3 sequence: CASSSGDRGETQYF. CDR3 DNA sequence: TGTGCCAGCAGCTCAGGGGACAGGGGGGAGACCCAGTACTTC.

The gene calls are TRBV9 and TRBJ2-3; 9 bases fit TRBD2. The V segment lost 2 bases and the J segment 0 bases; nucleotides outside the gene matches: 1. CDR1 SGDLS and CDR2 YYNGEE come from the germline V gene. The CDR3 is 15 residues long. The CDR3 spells CASSVTSGSTDTQYF. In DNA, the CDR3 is TGTGCCAGCAGCGTTACTAGCGGGAGCACAGATACGCAGTATTTT.

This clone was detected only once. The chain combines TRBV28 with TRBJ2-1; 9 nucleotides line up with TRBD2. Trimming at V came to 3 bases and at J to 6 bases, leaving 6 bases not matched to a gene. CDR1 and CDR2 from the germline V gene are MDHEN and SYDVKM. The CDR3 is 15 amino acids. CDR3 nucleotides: TGTGCCAGCAGTTTCCGGACTAGCGTGGGCAATGAGCAGTTCTTC. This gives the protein CASSFRTSVGNEQFF. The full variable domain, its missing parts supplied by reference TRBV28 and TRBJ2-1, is DVKVTQSSRYLVKRTGEKVFLECVQDMDHENMFWYRQDPGLGLRLIYFSYDVKMKEKGDIPEGYSVSREKKERFSLILESASTNQTSMYLCASSFRTSVGNEQFFGPGTRLTVL.